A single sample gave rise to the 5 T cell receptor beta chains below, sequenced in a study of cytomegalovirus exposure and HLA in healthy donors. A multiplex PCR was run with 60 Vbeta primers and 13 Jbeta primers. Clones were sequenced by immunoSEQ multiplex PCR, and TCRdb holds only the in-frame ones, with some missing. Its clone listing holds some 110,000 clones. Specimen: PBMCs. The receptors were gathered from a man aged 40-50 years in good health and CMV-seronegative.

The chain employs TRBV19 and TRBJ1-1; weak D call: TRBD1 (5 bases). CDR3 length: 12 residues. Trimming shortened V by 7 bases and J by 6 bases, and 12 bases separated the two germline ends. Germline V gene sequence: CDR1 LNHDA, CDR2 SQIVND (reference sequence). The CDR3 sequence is CASNQAGSEAFF. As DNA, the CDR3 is TGTGCCAGTAACCAGGCAGGGTCTGAAGCTTTCTTT.

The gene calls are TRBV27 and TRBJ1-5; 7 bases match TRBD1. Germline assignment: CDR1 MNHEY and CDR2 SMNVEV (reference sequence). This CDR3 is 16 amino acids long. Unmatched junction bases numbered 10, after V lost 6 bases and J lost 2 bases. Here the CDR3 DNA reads TGTGCCAGCAGCCAAAAGACAGGGTTTGGCAATCAGCCCCAGCATTTT. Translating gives CASSQKTGFGNQPQHF.

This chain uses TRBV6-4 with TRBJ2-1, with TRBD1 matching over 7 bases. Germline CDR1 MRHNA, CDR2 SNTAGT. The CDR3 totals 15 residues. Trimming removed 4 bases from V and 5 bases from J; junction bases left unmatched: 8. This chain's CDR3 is CASSARTGLNNEQFF. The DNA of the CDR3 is TGTGCCAGCAGTGCCCGGACAGGACTTAACAATGAGCAGTTCTTC.

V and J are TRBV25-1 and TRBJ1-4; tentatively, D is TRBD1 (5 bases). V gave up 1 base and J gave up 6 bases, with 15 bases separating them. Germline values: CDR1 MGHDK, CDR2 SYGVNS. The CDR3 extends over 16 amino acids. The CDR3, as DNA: TGTGCCAGCAGTGAATCGTTCGGCAGGGTGGATGAAAAACTGTTTTTT. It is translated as CASSESFGRVDEKLFF.

This chain's CDR3 is CASSLRLGGLETQYF. The CDR3 bases are TGTGCCAGCAGTTTAAGGTTGGGGGGGCTGGAGACCCAGTACTTC. The rearrangement joins TRBV27 to TRBJ2-5; TRBD2 might be the D (7 bases). Germline-derived CDR1 and CDR2 are MNHEY and SMNVEV (reference sequence). The CDR3 spans 15 residues. V lost 2 bases and J lost 5, with 15 bases in between.